This TCR beta chain derives from a study of T cell responses to AZD1222 COVID-19 vaccine. Concerning this clone itself: Its cognate antigen is unknown.

Trimming stripped 3 bases from V and 5 bases from J, with 14 bases between. Germline lookup yields CDR1 SGHRS and CDR2 YFSETQ. The CDR3 has 14 residues. This table comes from immunoSEQ multiplex PCR, and its TCRdb copy is limited to in-frame clones, with some not included. The sample holds roughly 150,000 clones, over 85% seen once. Notes on the study in general: There were vaccine-associated CD4 TCRs across spike, dominant at 160-218 and 743-854. Of the AZD1222 recipients, only five to seven were seropositive at baseline.

The receptor's source is an adult in good health. The sample consisted of peripheral blood, taken on day 0 of AZD1222 vaccination. This sequence joins TRBV5-1 and TRBJ1-2; D may be TRBD1 (6 bases). CDR3 nucleotides: TGCGCCAGCAGCTATACGGGGGCAGGTTATGGCTACACCTTC. Its protein product is CASSYTGAGYGYTF.